The clone carrying this TCR beta chain has more than one count but fewer than ten. The antigen remains undetermined. These data originate in a study of blood T cells in healthy people across ages. General study findings and limits: Donor CMV infection status was unknown, possibly confounding age-related changes in expanded clonotypes.

A sample-barcoded 5' primer and a J-beta primer mix were used in a second PCR of roughly 7 to 12 cycles. In TCRdb, the 5' RACE reads were re-called with MiXCR into one record per CDR3 protein. The sample yields 800,000 to 1,300,000 distinct CDR3 sequences, 25% seen once. The CDR3 is 13 residues long. Germline V CDR1 and CDR2: DFQATT, SNEGSKA (reference sequence). These data are also associated with another study on T cells of mothers and their children.

The chain recombines TRBV20-1 with TRBJ2-1; 11 bases fit TRBD2. This clonotype was obtained from a girl aged 2-10 years in good health. What was sequenced was blood. The CDR3, as DNA: TGCGGGATTAGCGGGAGGGGGGGGGAGGAGCAGTTCTTC. Translating it yields CGISGRGGEEQFF.